The source of this T cell receptor (beta chain) is a study of CD8 T cells in ankylosing spondylitis. Whole-study findings and limits: Typical of ankylosing spondylitis blood, it appeared, was a TCR beta motif of under 10 highly homologous variants. Prior work had noted some motif variants in reactive arthritis blood and synovial fluid. Clones linked with disease were CD8+ and fairly uncommon in the peripheral blood.

This clonotype came up a few times. Its antigen is unknown. With molecular barcodes, quantitative 5'-RACE was used to make the TCR beta libraries. One entry per CDR3 protein, called by TCRdb with MiXCR from the 5' RACE reads. The sample shows under 150,000 distinct CDR3 sequences, about a sixth of them seen only once. The V gene's germline CDR1 is MGHRA and CDR2 YSYEKL. V lost 4 bases, J lost 4 bases, and 7 bases stayed unmatched. The CDR3 has 15 amino acids. This receptor was obtained from a male donor with ankylosing spondylitis. The V and J genes are TRBV4-1 and TRBJ2-1; 7 bases agree with TRBD2. Sequenced: blood, either unsorted or a sorted T cell fraction (not recorded which). The CDR3 is CASSRSSGRYNEQFF. The CDR3 region has the DNA TGCGCCAGCAGCCGATCTAGCGGACGATACAATGAGCAGTTCTTC.